The present T cell receptor beta chain was sequenced within a study of shared clonotypes between healthy human individuals. Whole-study findings and limits: Relative to clonotypes present in all four donors, those not shared had lower generation probabilities. Sequencing depth was a factor that was expected to affect clonotype sharing among donors. It was observed that roughly 4.8% of naive CD4 clonotypes were shared across several donors.

As to this clone: Its antigen is not known.

Naivety among CD8 cells was defined by CD45RO negativity and positive CCR7 selection, thereby excluding terminally differentiated effector memory CD45RA+ cells. CDR1 is SGHNT and CDR2 is YYREEE in the germline V gene (reference sequence). V lost 4 bases, J lost 14 bases, and 13 bases lay in between. The CDR3 consists of 11 residues. For every subset, genomic DNA was evenly distributed across several immunoSEQ plates. Sequencing was performed with immunoSEQ multiplex PCR; in TCRdb, only in-frame clones are kept and a portion is missing. The sample consists of about 2 million clones, about 95% of them appearing once.

The chain has TRBV5-4 and TRBJ2-1, with D possibly being TRBD1 or TRBD2 (5 bases each). The sequenced sample was naive CD8+ T cells sorted from blood. This receptor was taken from a man aged 18 to 35 in good health. In nucleotides, the CDR3 is TGTGCCAGCAGCCCTGGGACGTTTAAGTTCTTC. It is translated as CASSPGTFKFF.